A single sample gave rise to the 10 T cell receptor beta chains below, sequenced in a study of metastatic and nonmetastatic thyroid tumors (dated by TCRdb to 2020 to 2022). The library came from PCR. Reads for this sample came from an Illumina HiSeq 4000. The public reads were reanalyzed by TCRdb: fastp trimming at Q25, MiXCR alignment, in-frame beta chains only. The sample records 25,000 to 35,000 clones, 15% to 20% of which are singletons. About 4.5% of the sample is held by the ten biggest clonotypes. None of the patients had been given any treatment before thyroid surgery. Sequenced: blood. These receptors all come from a female donor with papillary thyroid cancer or a benign thyroid nodule (not recorded which). Some clones in this sample may be carry-over from other donors' samples.

A few counts support this clone. This sequence joins TRBV27 and TRBJ2-7, with D unclear. The V gene's germline CDR1 is MNHEY and CDR2 SMNVEV (reference sequence). Trimming left V 4 bases short and J 0 bases short, with 16 bases between. This CDR3 region has 16 residues. The CDR3 DNA reads TGTGCCAGCAGTTATACAGAACTCAGGAGCTCCTACGAGCAGTACTTC. Translated: CASSYTELRSSYEQYF.

Turning to this clone: The junction does not match germline at one end; this may be a read error. The genes are TRBV9 and TRBJ1-3, with D tentatively TRBD1 (6 bases). This CDR3 contains 15 residues. The germline gives CDR1 SGDLS, CDR2 YYNGEE. The CDR3 DNA reads as TGTGCCAGCAGCGAGGGGACAAGCTCTGGAAACACCGTATATTTT. Translating it yields CASSEGTSSGNTVYF. The whole variable domain, filled in from reference TRBV9 and TRBJ1-3, reads DSGVTQTPKHLITATGQRVTLRCSPRSGDLSVYWYQQSLDQGLQFLIQYYNGEERAKGNILERFSAQQFPDLHSELNLSSLELGDSALYFCASSEGTSSGNTVYFGEGSWLTVV.

In this sample, this clone turned up many times. The chain employs TRBV29-1 and TRBJ2-3, with D tentatively TRBD1 or TRBD2 (6 bases each). The germline gives CDR1 SQVTM, CDR2 ANQGSEA. The CDR3 length is 15 residues. The germline V and J ends were trimmed by 4 bases and 3 bases, with 17 bases remaining between them. The CDR3 here is CSVGSGGGGTDTQYF. The CDR3 nucleotides read TGCAGCGTTGGCTCGGGCGGAGGGGGGACAGATACGCAGTATTTT.

This clone has a count of ten or more. Given the absence of the conserved phenylalanine or tryptophan at the CDR3 end, a read error is likely. This chain joins TRBV27 and TRBJ1-2; D is perhaps TRBD1 (5 bases). The CDR3 is 13 residues long. Trimming cost V 6 bases and J 6 bases, with 14 bases left between them. Germline V gives CDR1 MNHEY, CDR2 SMNVEV (reference sequence). The CDR3, as DNA: TGTGCCAGCAGGGTACTGGGGGTGGATGGCTACACCTTA. It yields the protein CASRVLGVDGYTL.

J is TRBJ2-2 and V is TRBV19, with 8 bases identical to TRBD2. V lost 4 bases to trimming and J lost 4 bases; unmatched junction nucleotides: 11. Germline CDR1 reads LNHDA; CDR2 reads SQIVND (reference sequence). There are 17 residues in the CDR3. CDR3 protein: CASSSTSGPSCTGELFF. The CDR3 DNA reads as TGTGCCAGTAGTAGTACTAGCGGCCCCTCGTGCACCGGGGAGCTGTTTTTT.

This clone rates as medium-sized. The chain combines TRBV6-1 with TRBJ1-5; possibly TRBD1 for D (5 bases). Trimming stripped 6 bases from V and 3 bases from J, with 24 bases between. There are 18 residues in the CDR3. From germline, CDR1 is MNHNS and CDR2 SASEGT. CDR3 DNA sequence: TGTGCCAGCAGCGATGCTGATTTATTGGGACTGCACAATCAGCCCCAGCATTTT. Protein sequence: CASSDADLLGLHNQPQHF.

The V gene is TRBV30, the J gene TRBJ2-4; 9 bases map to TRBD1. The CDR3 loop spans 18 amino acids. Germline loops: CDR1 GTSNPN, CDR2 SVGIG (reference sequence). Trimming cost V 2 bases and J 0 bases; bases outside gene matches: 11. CDR3: CAWSQFGQGTLAKNIQYF. Written as DNA, the CDR3 is TGTGCCTGGAGTCAATTCGGACAGGGGACGTTAGCCAAAAACATTCAGTACTTC.

Comments on this clone: Being one base from a much bigger clone, this may be a read error. The same CDR3 also results from other DNA sequences found in this sample. V gene TRBV12-3 or TRBV12-4 combines with J gene TRBJ2-2, with 8 bases identical to TRBD2. CDR3 size: 13 residues. The DNA of the CDR3 is TGTGCCAGCAGTCGGACTAGCCACGGGGAGCTATTTTTT. Residues: CASSRTSHGELFF.

This clone was seen once. Possible read error: a much larger clone is one base away. This sample also contains other DNA sequences that code for the same CDR3. The genes are TRBV5-1 and TRBJ1-2, with D tentatively TRBD1 (5 bases). Germline CDR1 SGHRS, CDR2 YFSETQ. This CDR3 has 16 residues. DNA for the CDR3: TGCGCCAGCAGCCCTGTTGGGGGTCTCCCTGGGGATGGTTACACCTTC. Its protein product is CASSPVGGLPGDGYTF.

At least ten counts were recorded for this clone. As the CDR3 is not closed by the conserved phenylalanine or tryptophan, this likely results from a read error. The chain carries TRBV7-8 and TRBJ2-7, with 14 positions matching TRBD2. With V trimmed by 5 bases and J by 2 bases, 5 bases remained unmatched. The CDR3 is 16 residues long. The germline V gene has CDR1 SGHVS and CDR2 FQNEAQ. The CDR3 coding sequence is TGTGCCAGCAGCGGACTAGCGGGGGGTAAAACCTACGAGCAGTACCTC. Translated: CASSGLAGGKTYEQYL.